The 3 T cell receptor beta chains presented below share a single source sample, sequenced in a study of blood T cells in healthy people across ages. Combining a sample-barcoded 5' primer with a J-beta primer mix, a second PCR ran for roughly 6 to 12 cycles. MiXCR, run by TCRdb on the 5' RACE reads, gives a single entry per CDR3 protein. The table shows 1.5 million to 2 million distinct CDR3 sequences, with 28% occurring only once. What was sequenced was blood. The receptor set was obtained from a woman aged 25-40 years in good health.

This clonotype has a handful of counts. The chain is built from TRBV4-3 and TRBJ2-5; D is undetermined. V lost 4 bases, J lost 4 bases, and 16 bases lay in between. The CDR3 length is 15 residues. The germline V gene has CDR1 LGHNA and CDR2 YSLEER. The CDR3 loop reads CASSRTPEVGETQYF. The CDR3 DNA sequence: TGCGCCAGCAGCCGGACGCCAGAAGTTGGAGAGACCCAGTACTTC.

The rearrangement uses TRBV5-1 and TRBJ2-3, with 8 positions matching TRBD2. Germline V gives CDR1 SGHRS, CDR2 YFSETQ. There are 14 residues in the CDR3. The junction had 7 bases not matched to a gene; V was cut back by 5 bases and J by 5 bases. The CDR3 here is CASRTRGEGDTQYF. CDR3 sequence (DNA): TGCGCCAGCAGGACGCGGGGGGAGGGAGATACGCAGTATTTT.

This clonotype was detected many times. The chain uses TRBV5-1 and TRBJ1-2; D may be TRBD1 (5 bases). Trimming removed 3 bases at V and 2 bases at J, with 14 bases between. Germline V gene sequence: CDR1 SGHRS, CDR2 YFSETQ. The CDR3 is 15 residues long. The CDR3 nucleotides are TGCGCCAGCAGCTGGGGCGGGGGTATCAACTATGGCTACACCTTC. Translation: CASSWGGGINYGYTF. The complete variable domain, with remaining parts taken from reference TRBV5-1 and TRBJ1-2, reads KAGVTQTPRYLIKTRGQQVTLSCSPISGHRSVSWYQQTPGQGLQFLFEYFSETQRNKGNFPGRFSGRQFSNSRSEMNVSTLELGDSALYLCASSWGGGINYGYTFGSGTRLTVV.